These 25 T cell receptor beta chains originate from one sample sequenced in a study of cytomegalovirus exposure and HLA in healthy donors. Assay used: immunoSEQ multiplex PCR; TCRdb lists only in-frame clones, some missing. Among 150,000 to 200,000 clones listed, roughly 86% were seen once. Source material: PBMCs. These receptor sequences come from a woman aged 18-29 years in good health and CMV-seronegative.

This chain joins TRBV6-6 and TRBJ1-2; D gene uncertain. The CDR3 runs to 14 residues. Germline CDR1 and CDR2: MNHNY and SVGAGI (reference sequence). V lost 2 bases and J lost 1, with 8 bases in between. Here the CDR3 DNA reads TGTGCCAGCAGTTACACCCGAGATAACTATGGCTACACCTTC. The encoded protein is CASSYTRDNYGYTF.

The rearrangement links TRBV19 to TRBJ2-7; D is uncertain. Trimming cost V 4 bases and J 3 bases, with 4 bases left between them. The CDR3 extends over 11 amino acids. Looked up from germline, CDR1 is LNHDA and CDR2 is SQIVND (reference sequence). CDR3 nucleotide sequence: TGTGCCAGTAGTACCTACTACGAGCAGTACTTC. Translated, it gives CASSTYYEQYF.

The rearrangement links TRBV12-5 to TRBJ2-3; TRBD2 matches 8 bases. This CDR3 has 15 residues. V shed 7 bases and J 1 base; nucleotides not matched to a gene: 7. Germline V lookup: CDR1 LGHNT, CDR2 FRNRAP. The CDR3 is CASALLLAGTDTQYF. The CDR3 nucleotides are TGTGCTAGTGCCCTACTACTAGCGGGCACAGATACGCAGTATTTT.

The V call is TRBV4-1, the J call TRBJ2-2, with 7 positions matching TRBD2. J lost 6 bases, V lost 3 bases, and 4 bases had no gene match. The CDR3 has 14 residues. Germline CDR1 reads MGHRA; CDR2 reads YSYEKL. The CDR3 DNA sequence: TGCGCCAGCAGCCAGGAGCGGGGCTCCGGGGAGCTGTTTTTT. Its translation: CASSQERGSGELFF.

V usage is TRBV18 and J usage is TRBJ2-1; 8 nucleotides match TRBD2. The V gene's germline CDR1 is KGHSH and CDR2 LQKENI. J was trimmed by 3 bases and V by 5 bases; bases with no gene match: 6. There are 15 residues in the CDR3. The CDR3 region is CASSTSSGLYNEQFF. In nucleotides, the CDR3 is TGTGCCAGCTCAACATCTAGCGGGCTCTACAATGAGCAGTTCTTC.

This sequence joins TRBV7-9 and TRBJ1-2; D ambiguous. The V gene lost 0 bases and the J gene lost 6 bases, with 14 bases spanning the gap. The CDR3 totals 15 residues. From germline, CDR1 is SEHNR and CDR2 FQNEAQ (reference sequence). The CDR3 nucleotides read TGTGCCAGCAGCTTAGCCTCGCGGGGAATCGATGGCTACACCTTC. Amino acid sequence: CASSLASRGIDGYTF.

The chain is built from TRBV15 and TRBJ2-3; 10 positions match TRBD2. V shed 2 bases and J 5 bases; nucleotides not matched to a gene: 4. Per the germline V gene, CDR1 is LNHNV and CDR2 is YYDKDF (reference sequence). The CDR3 is made up of 15 amino acids. This CDR3 reads CATSRSGGAGDTQYF. The CDR3 DNA follows: TGTGCCACCAGCAGAAGCGGGGGGGCGGGAGATACGCAGTATTTT.

The chain is built from TRBV29-1 and TRBJ1-2; possibly TRBD1 for D (5 bases). V dropped 0 bases and J dropped 2 bases, with 10 bases sitting between them. Germline-derived CDR1 and CDR2 are SQVTM and ANQGSEA. The CDR3 is 14 amino acids. The CDR3 nucleotides read TGCAGCGTTGAAGATCCGGGGGGGAACTATGGCTACACCTTC. Its translation: CSVEDPGGNYGYTF.

This chain connects TRBV27 to TRBJ1-6, with 8 nucleotides matching TRBD1. V lost 3 bases to trimming and J lost 10 bases; unmatched junction nucleotides: 5. This CDR3 contains 14 residues. CDR1 MNHEY and CDR2 SMNVEV come from the germline V gene (reference sequence). The CDR3 region has the DNA TGTGCCAGCAGTTTTGGACAGGGCACCTCACCCCTCCACTTT. As protein: CASSFGQGTSPLHF.

The chain uses TRBV6-1 and TRBJ1-1, with a possible D match to TRBD1 (5 bases). There are 14 residues in the CDR3. CDR1 MNHNS and CDR2 SASEGT come from the germline V gene. Trimming removed 9 bases from V and 4 bases from J, with 18 bases in between. The CDR3 loop is CASGGRGRSTEAFF. CDR3 DNA sequence: TGTGCCAGTGGGGGTCGTGGGAGGAGCACTGAAGCTTTCTTT.

The chain couples TRBV10-3 to TRBJ1-2, with 7 positions matching TRBD1. CDR1 and CDR2 (germline): ENHRY, SYGVKD. Trimming removed 0 bases from V and 2 bases from J; junction bases left unmatched: 9. The CDR3 runs to 17 residues. The CDR3 region is CAISESIQTGANYGYTF. The DNA of the CDR3 is TGTGCCATCAGTGAGTCGATCCAAACAGGGGCGAACTATGGCTACACCTTC.

The chain couples TRBV27 to TRBJ1-2; 9 nucleotides align to TRBD1. Germline loops: CDR1 MNHEY, CDR2 SMNVEV (reference sequence). Trimming removed 10 bases from V and 2 bases from J; junction bases left unmatched: 11. This CDR3 has 15 amino acids. The CDR3 DNA reads as TGTGCCACAGCACGGGGGGGGACAGGGAACTATGGCTACACCTTC. The encoded protein is CATARGGTGNYGYTF.

In this sample, this clone turned up a few times. V is TRBV4-1 and J is TRBJ1-2; D is perhaps TRBD1 (5 bases). CDR1 is MGHRA and CDR2 is YSYEKL in the germline V gene. This CDR3 comprises 14 residues. Trimming left V 0 bases short and J 8 bases short, with 13 bases between. CDR3 in amino acids: CASSQEVGGTGYTF. CDR3 nucleotide sequence: TGCGCCAGCAGCCAAGAGGTCGGGGGAACGGGCTACACCTTC.

The chain employs TRBV6-1 and TRBJ2-3, with TRBD2 as a possible D gene (6 bases). The CDR3 consists of 15 residues. CDR1 MNHNS and CDR2 SASEGT come from the germline V gene. With 2 bases removed from V and 0 bases from J, the gap between germline ends came to 9 bases. DNA of the CDR3: TGTGCCAGCAGTGAACGCGGGACTAGCACAGATACGCAGTATTTT. It yields the protein CASSERGTSTDTQYF.

The gene calls are TRBV10-1 and TRBJ2-3; 10 bases match TRBD2. CDR3 size: 17 residues. CDR1 is WNHNN and CDR2 is SYGVQD in the germline V gene (reference sequence). The J segment lost 6 bases and the V segment lost 4 bases, leaving 13 bases of the junction unmatched. CDR3 sequence (DNA): TGCGCCAGCAGTGCTGGGACTAGCGCTCAGAAAAGGGATACGCAGTATTTT. As protein: CASSAGTSAQKRDTQYF.

The chain couples TRBV4-1 to TRBJ1-2; D gene unclear. The CDR3 is made up of 14 amino acids. The germline V gene encodes CDR1 MGHRA and CDR2 YSYEKL. V was cut by 1 base and J by 7 bases, with 13 bases left in between. In DNA, the CDR3 is TGCGCCAGCAGCCAAGCGGTCGGTTTAAGTGGCTACACCTTC. Its translation: CASSQAVGLSGYTF.

This chain connects TRBV5-1 to TRBJ2-1; 7 nucleotides match TRBD1. The germline gives CDR1 SGHRS, CDR2 YFSETQ. V dropped 4 bases and J dropped 7; count of bases not matched to a gene: 8. This CDR3 has 14 residues. The chain's CDR3 is CASSHRDSTNEQFF. The CDR3 nucleotides read TGCGCCAGCAGCCACCGGGACAGTACAAATGAGCAGTTCTTC.

This chain's CDR3 is CASTPTTSGINTDTQYF. CDR3 nucleotides: TGCGCCAGCACCCCTACAACTAGCGGGATTAACACAGATACGCAGTATTTT. The rearrangement joins TRBV5-1 to TRBJ2-3; TRBD2 agrees at 10 bases. V lost 6 bases to trimming and J lost 2 bases; unmatched junction nucleotides: 12. CDR3 length: 17 amino acids. CDR1 and CDR2 from the germline V gene are SGHRS and YFSETQ.

The chain employs TRBV5-6 and TRBJ2-1, with TRBD2 matching 14 bases. Germline values: CDR1 SGHDT, CDR2 YYEEEE. V gave up 0 bases and J gave up 2 bases; unmatched junction bases: 1. This CDR3 contains 17 residues. The CDR3 DNA sequence: TGTGCCAGCAGCTTGGCGGGACTAGCGGGGGCCTACAATGAGCAGTTCTTC. This encodes CASSLAGLAGAYNEQFF. The variable domain in full, with the rest retrieved from reference TRBV5-6 and TRBJ2-1, is DAGVTQSPTHLIKTRGQQVTLRCSPKSGHDTVSWYQQALGQGPQFIFQYYEEEERQRGNFPDRFSGHQFPNYSSELNVNALLLGDSALYLCASSLAGLAGAYNEQFFGPGTRLTVL.

This clone was detected once. The CDR3, as DNA: TGTGCCAGCAGTGACGCCAGGTCCTACGAGCAGTACTTC. The encoded protein is CASSDARSYEQYF. J is TRBJ2-7 and V is TRBV2; D remains unclear. This CDR3 region has 13 residues. Germline values: CDR1 SNHLY, CDR2 FYNNEI. Between the trimmed V and J ends, which lost 3 bases and 1 base, there was a span of 7 bases.

In its sample, this clone was seen a few times. The rearrangement joins TRBV6-5 to TRBJ1-1; D remains unclear. The CDR3 extends over 11 amino acids. Trimming took 6 bases from V and 10 from J, leaving 12 bases between them. Germline values: CDR1 MNHEY, CDR2 SVGAGI. DNA for the CDR3: TGTGCCAGCAGCTCAAGACGGGGAGCTTTCTTT. Its protein is CASSSRRGAFF.

The chain employs TRBV9 and TRBJ2-5; weak D call: TRBD2 (5 bases). The V end was cut by 0 bases, the J end by 6 bases, with 12 bases between. Germline CDR1 reads SGDLS; CDR2 reads YYNGEE. The CDR3 is 14 residues long. CDR3 loop: CASSVDSDWKTQYF. DNA for the CDR3: TGTGCCAGCAGCGTAGACTCGGACTGGAAGACCCAGTACTTC.

The CDR3 sequence: CTSSQRRKQGALSGNTIYF. The CDR3, as DNA: TGCACCAGCAGCCAACGAAGGAAACAGGGAGCATTATCTGGAAACACCATATATTTT. V is TRBV1 and J is TRBJ1-3; no DNA check was done on the table's D call, TRBD1. TRBV1 is flagged as a pseudogene. The CDR3 is 19 amino acids.

The rearrangement links TRBV11-2 to TRBJ1-5; possibly TRBD1 for D (6 bases). Germline CDR1 and CDR2: SGHAT and FQNNGV. The CDR3 has 17 amino acids. Trimming shortened V by 2 bases and J by 3 bases, and 17 bases separated the two germline ends. The CDR3 protein is CASSLRGGAMNNQPQHF. The CDR3 DNA reads as TGTGCCAGCAGCTTAAGGGGGGGGGCTATGAACAATCAGCCCCAGCATTTT.

This chain links TRBV7-9 with TRBJ2-1; TRBD2 is a possible D gene (6 bases). The germline CDR1 and CDR2 sequences are SEHNR and FQNEAQ (reference sequence). This CDR3 comprises 15 residues. V lost 5 bases, J lost 3 bases, and 14 bases lay in between. In DNA form, the CDR3 reads TGTGCCAGCAGCCCTGGAAGCGGGCGCTACAATGAGCAGTTCTTC. This codes for CASSPGSGRYNEQFF.